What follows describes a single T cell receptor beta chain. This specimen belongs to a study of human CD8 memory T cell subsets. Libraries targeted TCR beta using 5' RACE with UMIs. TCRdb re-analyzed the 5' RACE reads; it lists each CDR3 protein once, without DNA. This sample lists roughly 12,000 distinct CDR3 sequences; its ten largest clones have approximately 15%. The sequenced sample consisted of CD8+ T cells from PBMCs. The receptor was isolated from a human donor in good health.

The CDR3 loop reads CASSFLPNTEAFF. The rearrangement joins TRBV5-1 to TRBJ1-1. The germline CDR1 and CDR2 sequences are SGHRS and YFSETQ. The CDR3 totals 13 residues.